What follows describes a single TCR beta chain. One junction end disagrees with the germline gene, perhaps due to a read error. Clones were read by immunoSEQ multiplex PCR, and TCRdb kept only the in-frame ones, dropping some. The data show about 21,000 clones, 70% to 85% seen once. The source of around 1.8 micrograms of genomic DNA for TCR beta libraries was cryopreserved PBMCs. The data derive from a study of cytotoxic CD8 clonotypes in ibrutinib-treated CLL. The overall study: Recorded responses included 24 partial and 2 complete; following median 68 months, approximately 14 stayed remitted and around twelve progressed. After a median roughly 12 months on treatment (6 to 36), response samples were drawn.

This clonotype originated in a human donor with chronic lymphocytic leukemia. The sequencing used PBMCs, collected before ibrutinib treatment.

CDR3 nucleotide sequence: TGTGCCAGCAGCTTGTATAGCGGCGAACACCGGGGAGCTGTTTTT. Encoded protein: CASSLYSGEHRGAVF. The rearrangement joins TRBV5-4 to TRBJ2-2; possible D gene TRBD2, 6 bases. Per germline, CDR1 SGHNT and CDR2 YYREEE (reference sequence). This CDR3 region has 15 residues.